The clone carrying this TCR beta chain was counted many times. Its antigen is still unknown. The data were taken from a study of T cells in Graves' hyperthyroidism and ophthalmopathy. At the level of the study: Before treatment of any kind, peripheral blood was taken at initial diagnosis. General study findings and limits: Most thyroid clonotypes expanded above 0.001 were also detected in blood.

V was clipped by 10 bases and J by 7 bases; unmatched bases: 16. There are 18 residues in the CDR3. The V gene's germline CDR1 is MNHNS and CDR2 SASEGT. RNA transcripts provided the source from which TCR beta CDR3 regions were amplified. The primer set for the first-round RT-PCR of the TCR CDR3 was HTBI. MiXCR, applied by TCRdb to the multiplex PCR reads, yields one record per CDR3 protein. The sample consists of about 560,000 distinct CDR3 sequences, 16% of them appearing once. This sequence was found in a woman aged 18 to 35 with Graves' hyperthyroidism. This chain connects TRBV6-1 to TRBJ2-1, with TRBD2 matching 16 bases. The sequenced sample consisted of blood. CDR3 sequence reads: CATRAGLAGGPSANEQFF. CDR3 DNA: TGTGCCACCCGGGCGGGACTAGCGGGAGGGCCCTCGGCTAATGAGCAGTTCTTC.